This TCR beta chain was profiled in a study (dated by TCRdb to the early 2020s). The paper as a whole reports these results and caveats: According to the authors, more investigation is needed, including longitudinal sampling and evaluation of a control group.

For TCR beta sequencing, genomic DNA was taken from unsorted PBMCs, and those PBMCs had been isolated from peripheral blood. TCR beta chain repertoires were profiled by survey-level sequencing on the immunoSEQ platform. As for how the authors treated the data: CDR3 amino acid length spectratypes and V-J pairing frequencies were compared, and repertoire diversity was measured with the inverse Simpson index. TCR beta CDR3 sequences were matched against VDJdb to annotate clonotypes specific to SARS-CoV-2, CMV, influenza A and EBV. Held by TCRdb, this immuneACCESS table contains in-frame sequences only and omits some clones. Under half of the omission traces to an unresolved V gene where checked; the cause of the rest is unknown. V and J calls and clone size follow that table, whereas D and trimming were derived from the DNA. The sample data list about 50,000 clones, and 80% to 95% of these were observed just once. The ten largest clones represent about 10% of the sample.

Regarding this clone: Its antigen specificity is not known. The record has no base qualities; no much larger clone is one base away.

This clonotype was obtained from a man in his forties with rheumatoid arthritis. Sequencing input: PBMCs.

The CDR3 protein is CASSLTDSLIYEQYF. The DNA sequence follows: TGTGCCAGCAGCTTGACGGACAGTCTGATCTACGAGCAGTACTTC. This chain is built from TRBV7-8 and TRBJ2-7; a weak D assignment points to TRBD1 (6 bases agree). As encoded in the germline V gene, CDR1 is SGHVS while CDR2 is FQNEAQ. The CDR3 holds 15 amino acids from the cysteine to the phenylalanine. The CDR3 DNA has 45 bases and is translated from base 1. V gives up 3 bases and J gives up 3 bases, and the segment between their germline ends measures 15 bases.